The 27 T cell receptor beta chains below come from one sample, sequenced in a study of CD8+ T cells in alopecia areata. It was cDNA, reverse transcribed from extracted RNA, that served as the sequencing template. Libraries were prepared by immunoSEQ multiplex PCR; TCRdb keeps only in-frame clonotypes and omits some of them. Among about 140,000 clones, 51% were seen once, and the ten largest hold approximately 1%. This specimen consisted of CD4+ T cells sorted from blood, obtained at week 0. Receptors originate from a human donor with alopecia areata.

This sequence joins TRBV29-1 and TRBJ2-1; D possibly corresponds to TRBD1 (8 bases). Germline V lookup: CDR1 SQVTM, CDR2 ANQGSEA. V dropped 6 bases and J dropped 10 bases, with 16 bases sitting between them. The CDR3 extends over 12 amino acids. The CDR3 sequence is CSVRTGRGEQFF. The CDR3 DNA reads as TGCAGCGTGCGGACAGGGCGGGGGGAGCAGTTCTTC.

The chain joins TRBV9 to TRBJ2-3, with D possibly TRBD1 on 5 matching bases. Per germline, CDR1 SGDLS and CDR2 YYNGEE. This CDR3 contains 15 residues. The germline V and J ends were trimmed by 3 bases and 1 base, with 12 bases remaining between them. The CDR3 spells CASSARQIGTDTQYF. CDR3 in DNA: TGTGCCAGCAGCGCAAGACAGATTGGCACAGATACGCAGTATTTT. Looking up the rest from reference TRBV9 and TRBJ2-3 gives the full variable domain: DSGVTQTPKHLITATGQRVTLRCSPRSGDLSVYWYQQSLDQGLQFLIQYYNGEERAKGNILERFSAQQFPDLHSELNLSSLELGDSALYFCASSARQIGTDTQYFGPGTRLTVL.

The chain uses TRBV30 and TRBJ2-5; no definite D call. Trimming removed 4 bases from V and 2 bases from J, with 14 bases in between. This CDR3 spans 14 amino acids. Germline V CDR1 and CDR2: GTSNPN, SVGIG (reference sequence). The DNA for the CDR3 is TGTGCCTGGACCTCAGGCTGGCTGCAAGAGACCCAGTACTTC. It encodes CAWTSGWLQETQYF.

V gene TRBV15 combines with J gene TRBJ2-1; the match to TRBD2 covers 10 bases. The CDR3 loop spans 17 amino acids. Germline V gene sequence: CDR1 LNHNV, CDR2 YYDKDF (reference sequence). The trim removed 0 bases at V and 8 bases at J, leaving 10 bases unmatched. The chain's CDR3 is CATSRDIAGGRHDEQFF. The CDR3 DNA reads TGTGCCACCAGCAGAGATATAGCGGGAGGACGACATGATGAGCAGTTCTTC.

The CDR3 nucleotides are TGTGCCAGCAGCTCCTCTAGCGATCCCTCCTACGAGCAGTACTTC. Its translation: CASSSSSDPSYEQYF. This sequence joins TRBV7-2 and TRBJ2-7, with D perhaps matching TRBD2 (6 bases). From germline, CDR1 is SGHTA and CDR2 FQGNSA. V was shortened by 4 bases and J by 0 bases, with 13 bases between the two germline ends. The CDR3 is 15 residues long.

This clone was counted once. The CDR3 region has the DNA TGCAGCTTCCGGGGGAGTTTAGCGGGAAAAGAGACCCAGTACTTC. Encoded protein: CSFRGSLAGKETQYF. The V and J genes are TRBV29-1 and TRBJ2-5; 8 nucleotides agree with TRBD2. The germline V gene encodes CDR1 SQVTM and CDR2 ANQGSEA. With 8 bases clipped from V and 3 bases from J, the junction kept 14 bases outside the gene matches. The CDR3 totals 15 residues.

The genes are TRBV30 and TRBJ2-7; the D is unclear. With 0 bases removed from V and 3 bases from J, the gap between germline ends came to 9 bases. The CDR3 runs 13 residues. The V gene's germline CDR1 is GTSNPN and CDR2 SVGIG (reference sequence). The DNA for the CDR3 is TGTGCCTGGAGTGTATTGGTGGACTACGAGCAGTACTTC. It codes for CAWSVLVDYEQYF.

J is TRBJ2-5 and V is TRBV29-1, with 8 bases aligning to TRBD1. Germline V gene data show CDR1 as SQVTM and CDR2 as ANQGSEA. The CDR3 consists of 14 residues. V shed 5 bases, J shed 5 bases, and the junction held 10 bases outside the gene matches. The CDR3 bases are TGCAGCGTTATTGAGGACAGGGTCAGGGAGACCCAGTACTTC. Translation: CSVIEDRVRETQYF. The whole variable domain, filled in from reference TRBV29-1 and TRBJ2-5, reads SAVISQKPSRDICQRGTSLTIQCQVDSQVTMMFWYRQQPGQSLTLIATANQGSEATYESGFVIDKFPISRPNLTFSTLTVSNMSPEDSSIYLCSVIEDRVRETQYFGPGTRLLVL.

There are a few counts of this clone. This chain links TRBV30 with TRBJ1-2, with TRBD1 as a possible D gene (6 bases). Germline V gene sequence: CDR1 GTSNPN, CDR2 SVGIG (reference sequence). V lost 5 bases to trimming and J lost 14 bases, with 21 bases between them. This CDR3 is built from 12 residues. Here the CDR3 reads CAWRGRPGGETF. In DNA form, the CDR3 reads TGTGCCTGGCGGGGAAGACCCGGGGGCGAGACCTTC.

V and J are TRBV2 and TRBJ2-7; TRBD1 aligns across 8 bases. Germline V gene data show CDR1 as SNHLY and CDR2 as FYNNEI. The CDR3 is 15 residues long. V dropped 6 bases and J dropped 7; count of bases not matched to a gene: 14. CDR3 protein: CASRIRQGTVGEQYF. CDR3 DNA sequence: TGTGCCAGCAGGATAAGACAGGGGACGGTGGGGGAGCAGTACTTC.

The chain links TRBV30 to TRBJ2-3; TRBD1 or TRBD2 may be the D gene (6 bases each). The CDR3 runs 16 residues. Between the trimmed V and J ends, which lost 7 bases and 0 bases, there was a span of 20 bases. Germline CDR1 and CDR2: GTSNPN and SVGIG (reference sequence). The CDR3 protein is CASTGQPGTSTDTQYF. CDR3 DNA sequence: TGTGCCTCGACCGGACAGCCCGGGACTAGCACAGATACGCAGTATTTT.

This clone was counted a few times. V and J are TRBV29-1 and TRBJ2-5; no reliable D call. The CDR3 runs to 16 residues. Trimming took off 0 bases at V and 2 bases at J, with 16 bases between the two ends. Germline assignment: CDR1 SQVTM and CDR2 ANQGSEA. The CDR3 spells CSVEDLPTIRQETQYF. Here the CDR3 DNA reads TGCAGCGTTGAAGATCTGCCGACGATCCGGCAAGAGACCCAGTACTTC.

The V gene is TRBV7-9, the J gene TRBJ2-7; TRBD1 aligns across 9 bases. V was pared by 5 bases and J by 4 bases, with 3 bases of the junction left unmatched. There are 13 residues in the CDR3. Germline V lookup: CDR1 SEHNR, CDR2 FQNEAQ (reference sequence). CDR3 in DNA: TGTGCCAGCAGCCCCGGACAGGGGTACGAGCAGTACTTC. Amino acids: CASSPGQGYEQYF.

The rearrangement uses TRBV10-3 and TRBJ1-1; TRBD1 matches at 11 bases. The CDR3 runs to 14 residues. Trimming took 10 bases from V and 4 from J; bases not matched to a gene: 8. Germline CDR1 reads ENHRY; CDR2 reads SYGVKD. The CDR3 spells CASSGTGGATEAFF. The CDR3 bases are TGTGCCAGCTCCGGGACAGGGGGAGCCACTGAAGCTTTCTTT.

This chain uses TRBV4-2 with TRBJ2-1; unclear D gene. Trimming removed 0 bases at V and 15 bases at J, with 15 bases between. Germline V gives CDR1 LGHNA, CDR2 YNFKEQ. This CDR3 has 13 amino acids. As DNA, the CDR3 is TGTGCCAGCAGCCAAGATCGTTACCCACCATGGTTCTTC. Its protein is CASSQDRYPPWFF.

In this sample, this clone turned up a few times. In the same sample, other DNA sequences code for this CDR3. The chain combines TRBV5-1 with TRBJ2-1, with D tentatively TRBD2 (6 bases). The V end was cut by 3 bases, the J end by 0 bases, with 13 bases between. Germline values: CDR1 SGHRS, CDR2 YFSETQ. The CDR3 consists of 16 residues. This chain's CDR3 is CASSSISGSSYNEQFF. The CDR3 nucleotides are TGCGCCAGCAGCTCTATCTCCGGGAGCTCCTACAATGAGCAGTTCTTC. Based on the CDR3 plus reference TRBV5-1 and TRBJ2-1, the full variable domain is KAGVTQTPRYLIKTRGQQVTLSCSPISGHRSVSWYQQTPGQGLQFLFEYFSETQRNKGNFPGRFSGRQFSNSRSEMNVSTLELGDSALYLCASSSISGSSYNEQFFGPGTRLTVL.

The genes are TRBV9 and TRBJ1-5, with a possible D match to TRBD1 (6 bases). This CDR3 contains 14 residues. Germline assignment: CDR1 SGDLS and CDR2 YYNGEE. Trimming shortened V by 0 bases and J by 4 bases, and 8 bases separated the two germline ends. The CDR3 region is CASSVDRVNQPQHF. The CDR3 bases are TGTGCCAGCAGCGTAGACAGGGTGAATCAGCCCCAGCATTTT. Based on the CDR3 plus reference TRBV9 and TRBJ1-5, the full variable domain is DSGVTQTPKHLITATGQRVTLRCSPRSGDLSVYWYQQSLDQGLQFLIQYYNGEERAKGNILERFSAQQFPDLHSELNLSSLELGDSALYFCASSVDRVNQPQHFGDGTRLSIL.

This clone was picked up a small number of times. The CDR3 loop reads CASSDVTGGNEQYF. CDR3 DNA: TGTGCCAGCAGTGATGTGACAGGGGGCAACGAGCAGTACTTC. The chain is built from TRBV6-1 and TRBJ2-7; TRBD1 aligns across 10 bases. Germline-derived CDR1 and CDR2 are MNHNS and SASEGT. With V trimmed by 3 bases and J by 5 bases, 4 bases remained unmatched. The length of the CDR3 is 14 residues.

In its sample, this clone was seen a few times. The chain has TRBV7-6 and TRBJ2-3; D gene unclear. With 5 bases removed from V and 4 bases from J, the gap between germline ends came to 16 bases. Looked up from germline, CDR1 is SGHVS and CDR2 is FNYEAQ. This CDR3 has 15 amino acids. CDR3 coding DNA: TGTGCCAGCAGCACAACTATAGCAAAGGCAGATACGCAGTATTTT. This sequence encodes CASSTTIAKADTQYF.

The chain employs TRBV30 and TRBJ2-1; weak D call: TRBD2 (6 bases). The germline V gene has CDR1 GTSNPN and CDR2 SVGIG (reference sequence). The germline V and J ends were trimmed by 6 bases and 4 bases, with 19 bases remaining between them. The CDR3 spans 15 residues. The CDR3: CACSTSTGDYNEQFF. The DNA of the CDR3 is TGTGCCTGCTCTACTTCGACGGGAGATTACAATGAGCAGTTCTTC. Together with reference TRBV30 and TRBJ2-1, the CDR3 gives the full variable domain: SQTIHQWPATLVQPVGSPLSLECTVEGTSNPNLYWYRQAAGRGLQLLFYSVGIGQISSEVPQNLSASRPQDRQFILSSKKLLLSDSGFYLCACSTSTGDYNEQFFGPGTRLTVL.

V and J are TRBV4-1 and TRBJ2-7, with 7 bases aligning to TRBD2. The CDR3 has 16 residues. Per the germline V gene, CDR1 is MGHRA and CDR2 is YSYEKL. V shed 0 bases and J 3 bases; nucleotides not matched to a gene: 8. The CDR3 spells CASSQDGTGTNYEQYF. The DNA of the CDR3 is TGCGCCAGCAGCCAAGACGGTACCGGGACTAACTACGAGCAGTACTTC.

This clone occurred once. The chain joins TRBV18 to TRBJ1-5; D gene ambiguous. V gave up 4 bases and J gave up 0 bases, with 10 bases separating them. This CDR3 region has 15 residues. The germline V gene encodes CDR1 KGHSH and CDR2 LQKENI. This chain's CDR3 is CASSREQNSNQPQHF. CDR3 bases: TGTGCCAGCTCACGGGAACAGAATAGCAATCAGCCCCAGCATTTT.

The chain is built from TRBV7-9 and TRBJ2-4; D is perhaps TRBD1 (6 bases). This CDR3 has 14 amino acids. With 5 bases removed from V and 8 bases from J, the gap between germline ends came to 16 bases. The germline V gene encodes CDR1 SEHNR and CDR2 FQNEAQ (reference sequence). The CDR3 sequence: CASSPITGWDIQYF. The CDR3 DNA is TGTGCCAGCAGCCCGATCACAGGGTGGGACATTCAGTACTTC.

This clone appeared a few times. This chain connects TRBV30 to TRBJ2-2; 8 bases match TRBD2. V shed 4 bases and J 4 bases; nucleotides not matched to a gene: 2. The CDR3 is 13 amino acids. Per germline, CDR1 GTSNPN and CDR2 SVGIG (reference sequence). CDR3 nucleotide sequence: TGTGCCTGGAAGCGGGAGACCACCGGGGAGCTGTTTTTT. This encodes CAWKRETTGELFF.

For the CDR3, the DNA is TGTGCCAGCAGCTTGTCCCCCGCCGGCTTCGGGACCCAGTACTTC. It specifies CASSLSPAGFGTQYF. The V and J genes are TRBV7-2 and TRBJ2-5; no firm D call. Germline lookup yields CDR1 SGHTA and CDR2 FQGNSA. This CDR3 is 15 amino acids long. The V and J ends lost 3 bases and 7 bases respectively, with 18 bases between them.

The chain recombines TRBV15 with TRBJ2-3; the D gene is possibly TRBD2 (5 bases). This CDR3 has 14 amino acids. Germline CDR1 and CDR2: LNHNV and YYDKDF (reference sequence). Trimming left V 5 bases short and J 0 bases short, with 9 bases between. CDR3 amino acids: CATSLLASTDTQYF. For the CDR3, the DNA is TGTGCCACCAGCCTTCTAGCAAGCACAGATACGCAGTATTTT.

This clone was seen only a few times. J is TRBJ2-7 and V is TRBV30, with D perhaps TRBD1 (6 bases). The CDR3 runs 14 residues. Trimming took 5 bases from V and 3 from J, leaving 17 bases between them. The germline CDR1 and CDR2 sequences are GTSNPN and SVGIG (reference sequence). The CDR3 DNA is TGTGCCTGGGGGGGAGACAGGTCGGTCTACGAGCAGTACTTC. Residues: CAWGGDRSVYEQYF. Variable domain in full (rest from reference TRBV30 and TRBJ2-7): SQTIHQWPATLVQPVGSPLSLECTVEGTSNPNLYWYRQAAGRGLQLLFYSVGIGQISSEVPQNLSASRPQDRQFILSSKKLLLSDSGFYLCAWGGDRSVYEQYFGPGTRLTVT.